This TCR beta chain was recovered during a study of shared clonotypes between healthy human individuals (TCRdb year 2020). Context from the whole study: A couple of women and a few men aged 18 to 49 years were included in the cohort. To estimate repertoire size and how much clonotypes are shared between individuals, the study performed deep sequencing of blood TCR repertoires from a handful of healthy adults. To increase sequencing depth and limit assay-specific biases, different laboratories used diverse techniques to prepare libraries and sequence TCR repertoires. Each donor's leukapheresis produced roughly between about 0.8 and 8.9 billion PBMCs.

Using the deep immunoSEQ assay, TCR CDR3 regions were amplified from genomic DNA by multiplex PCR. For each cell subset, the extracted genomic DNA was distributed evenly across all wells of several immunoSEQ 96-well plates, and each plate served as one replicate. For unsorted PBMC, about 300 ng of genomic DNA, equivalent to around 30,000 T cell genomes, went into each replicate PCR. Unsorted PBMC genomic DNA was sequenced across ten immunoSEQ deep assay plates. Purified libraries were quantified with a Qubit 3.0 fluorometer, sized on a Bioanalyzer 2100, and re-quantified with the KAPA Library Quantification kit. Every immunoSEQ 96-well plate was sequenced on a separate single-read 150-cycle Illumina NextSeq 550 flow cell. The authors processed their data as follows. The immunoSEQ output contained only junctional sequences without quality scores, so filtering could not match that applied to full-length reads. To assign V/J genes and CDR3, sequences were annotated against IMGT germline references using PyIR, a Python wrapper for IgBLAST v1.9. Reads were filtered out if the reads had weak V/J assignments (E-value above 1e-6), no CDR3, stop codons, out-of-frame junctions, or ambiguous translated residues. V3J clonotypes were defined as sequences sharing the same inferred V gene, J gene, and CDR3 amino acid sequence. Percentage overlap between repertoires was computed as shared unique clonotypes divided by the size of the smaller repertoire. Repertoire richness was assessed with RTK rarefaction, the Chao1 estimator, and Recon v2.1 estimates of unobserved clonotypes. Drawn from immuneACCESS, this table holds only the in-frame rearrangements with V and J called that TCRdb kept. Clones are partly lost; checked studies trace under half to an unresolved V gene and leave the rest unexplained. V and J calls and clone size are copied from that table; D and trimming were computed from the DNA. The sample profile shows about 480,000 clones; about four fifths of them were found once. Roughly 13% of the sample lies in the top ten.

About this clone itself: The specificity of this receptor is unknown. Base-call qualities are not available, and no considerably larger clone is one nucleotide away.

Donors were healthy HIV-negative adults with no recently reported acute infections or vaccinations. Only Caucasian adults living in Nashville, Tennessee, USA were represented among the donors. In the unsorted samples, 90 million or so PBMCs were counted, and genomic DNA was extracted using the QIAamp DNA Blood Mini kit. Blood was obtained by leukapheresis, after which PBMCs were separated by Ficoll-Histopaque density gradient centrifugation and cryopreserved in liquid nitrogen vapor phase. Relative to germline, V is 0 bases shorter and J is 4 bases shorter, with 10 bases between their ends. The CDR3 has 15 amino acids, counting the end cysteine and phenylalanine. The entry retains the CDR3 DNA only, 45 bases that are in frame from base 1. Looking up the germline V gene yields CDR1 MDHEN and CDR2 SYDVKM. Study-wide findings and limitations: Based on pairwise subsampling, the degree of clonotype sharing among donors was expected to be affected by sequencing depth. Sampling was limited to blood, and TCR repertoires in tissue likely differ from TCR repertoires in blood. The small number of donors limited the genetic and exposure-history diversity represented.

Sequenced: PBMCs. This receptor was obtained from a woman in her thirties or forties in good health. Some clones in this sample may be carry-over from other donors' samples. This receptor chain uses TRBV28 and TRBJ2-1; TRBD2 is possibly the D segment (6 matching bases). The CDR3 is CASSLWIREYNEQFF. The bases are TGTGCCAGCAGTTTATGGATCCGGGAGTACAATGAGCAGTTCTTC.